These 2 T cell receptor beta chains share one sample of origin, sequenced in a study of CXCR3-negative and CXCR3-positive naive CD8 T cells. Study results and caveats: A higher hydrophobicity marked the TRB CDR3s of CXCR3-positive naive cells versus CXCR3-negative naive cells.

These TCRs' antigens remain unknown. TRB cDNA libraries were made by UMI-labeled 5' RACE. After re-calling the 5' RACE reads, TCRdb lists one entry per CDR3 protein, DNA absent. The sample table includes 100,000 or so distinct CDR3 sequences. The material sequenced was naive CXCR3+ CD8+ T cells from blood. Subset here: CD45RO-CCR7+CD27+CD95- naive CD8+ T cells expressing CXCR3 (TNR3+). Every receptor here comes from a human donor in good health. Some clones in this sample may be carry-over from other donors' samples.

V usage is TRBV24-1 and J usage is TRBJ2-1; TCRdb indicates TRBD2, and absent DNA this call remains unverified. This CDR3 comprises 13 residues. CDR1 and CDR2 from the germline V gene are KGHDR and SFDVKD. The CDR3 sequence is CATTGTSNNEQFF.

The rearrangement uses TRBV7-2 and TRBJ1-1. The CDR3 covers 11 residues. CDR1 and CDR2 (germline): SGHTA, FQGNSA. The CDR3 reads CASSLGSEAFF.